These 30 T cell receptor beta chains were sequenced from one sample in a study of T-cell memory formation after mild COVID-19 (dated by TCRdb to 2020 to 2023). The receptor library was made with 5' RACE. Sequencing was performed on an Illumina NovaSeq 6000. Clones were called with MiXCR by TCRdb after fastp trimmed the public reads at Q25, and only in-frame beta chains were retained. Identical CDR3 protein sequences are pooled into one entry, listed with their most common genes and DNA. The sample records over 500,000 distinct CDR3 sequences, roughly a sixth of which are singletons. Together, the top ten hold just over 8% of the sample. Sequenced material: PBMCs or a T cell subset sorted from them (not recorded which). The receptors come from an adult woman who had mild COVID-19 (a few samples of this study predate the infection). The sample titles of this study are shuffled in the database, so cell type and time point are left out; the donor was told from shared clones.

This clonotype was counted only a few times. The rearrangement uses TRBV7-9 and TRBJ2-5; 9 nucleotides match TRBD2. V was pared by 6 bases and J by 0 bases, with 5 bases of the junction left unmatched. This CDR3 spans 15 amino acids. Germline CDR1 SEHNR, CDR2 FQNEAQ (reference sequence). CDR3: CASRSAGGYQETQYF. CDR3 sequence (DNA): TGTGCCAGCAGGTCGGCGGGGGGGTACCAAGAGACCCAGTACTTC.

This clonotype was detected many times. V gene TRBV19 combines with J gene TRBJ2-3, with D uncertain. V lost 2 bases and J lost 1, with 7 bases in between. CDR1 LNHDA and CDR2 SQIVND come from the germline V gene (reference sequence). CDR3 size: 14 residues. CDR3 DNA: TGTGCCAGTAGTATAAGTGTGGGCACAGATACGCAGTATTTT. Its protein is CASSISVGTDTQYF. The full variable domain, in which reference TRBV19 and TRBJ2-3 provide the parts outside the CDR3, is DGGITQSPKYLFRKEGQNVTLSCEQNLNHDAMYWYRQDPGQGLRLIYYSQIVNDFQKGDIAEGYSVSREKKESFPLTVTSAQKNPTAFYLCASSISVGTDTQYFGPGTRLTVL.

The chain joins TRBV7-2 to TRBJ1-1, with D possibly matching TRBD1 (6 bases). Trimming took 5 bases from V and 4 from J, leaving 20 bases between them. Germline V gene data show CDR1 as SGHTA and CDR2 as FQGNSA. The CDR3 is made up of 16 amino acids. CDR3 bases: TGTGCCAGCAGCCAAGGCGGGGGGCGCGTGGGCACTGAAGCTTTCTTT. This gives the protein CASSQGGGRVGTEAFF.

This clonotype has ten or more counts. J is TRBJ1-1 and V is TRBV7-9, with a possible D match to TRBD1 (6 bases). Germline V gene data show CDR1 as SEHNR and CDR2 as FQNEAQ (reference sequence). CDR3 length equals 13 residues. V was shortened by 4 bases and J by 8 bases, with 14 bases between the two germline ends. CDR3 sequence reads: CASSYSGTIEAFF. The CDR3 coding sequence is TGTGCCAGCAGCTACTCCGGGACAATAGAAGCTTTCTTT.

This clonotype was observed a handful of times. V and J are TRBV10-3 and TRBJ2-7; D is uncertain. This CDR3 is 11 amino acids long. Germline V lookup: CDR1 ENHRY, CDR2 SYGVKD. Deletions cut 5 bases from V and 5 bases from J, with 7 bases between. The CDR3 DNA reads TGTGCCATCAGTACTACCGACGAGCAGTACTTC. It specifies CAISTTDEQYF.

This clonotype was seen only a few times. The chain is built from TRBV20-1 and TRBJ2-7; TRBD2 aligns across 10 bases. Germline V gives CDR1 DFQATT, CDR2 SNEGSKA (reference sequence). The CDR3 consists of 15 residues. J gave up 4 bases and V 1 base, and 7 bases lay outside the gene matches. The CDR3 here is CSARAGLADFYEQYF. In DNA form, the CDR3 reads TGCAGTGCTAGAGCTGGACTAGCGGACTTTTACGAGCAGTACTTC.

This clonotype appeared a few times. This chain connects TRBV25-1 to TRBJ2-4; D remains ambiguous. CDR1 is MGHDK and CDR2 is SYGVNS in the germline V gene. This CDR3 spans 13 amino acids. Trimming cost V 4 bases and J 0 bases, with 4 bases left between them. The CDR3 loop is CASSGIAKNIQYF. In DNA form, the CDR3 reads TGTGCCAGCAGTGGAATAGCCAAAAACATTCAGTACTTC.

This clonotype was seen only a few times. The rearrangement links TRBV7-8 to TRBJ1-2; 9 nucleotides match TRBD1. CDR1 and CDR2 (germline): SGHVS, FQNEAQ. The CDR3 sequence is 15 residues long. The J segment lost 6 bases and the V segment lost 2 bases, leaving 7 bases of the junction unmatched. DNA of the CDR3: TGTGCCAGCAGCTTAACCGGGACAGGGTTGAATGGCTACACCTTC. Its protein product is CASSLTGTGLNGYTF. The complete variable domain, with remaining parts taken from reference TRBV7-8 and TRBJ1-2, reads GAGVSQSPRYKVAKRGQDVALRCDPISGHVSLFWYQQALGQGPEFLTYFQNEAQLDKSGLPSDRFFAERPEGSVSTLKIQRTQQEDSAVYLCASSLTGTGLNGYTFGSGTRLTVV.

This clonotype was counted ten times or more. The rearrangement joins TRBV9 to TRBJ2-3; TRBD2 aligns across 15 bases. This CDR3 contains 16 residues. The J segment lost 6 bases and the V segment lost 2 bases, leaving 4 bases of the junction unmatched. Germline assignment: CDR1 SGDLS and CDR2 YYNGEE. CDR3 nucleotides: TGTGCCAGCAGCGTCGGGACTAGCGGGGGGAGGGATACGCAGTATTTT. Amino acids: CASSVGTSGGRDTQYF.

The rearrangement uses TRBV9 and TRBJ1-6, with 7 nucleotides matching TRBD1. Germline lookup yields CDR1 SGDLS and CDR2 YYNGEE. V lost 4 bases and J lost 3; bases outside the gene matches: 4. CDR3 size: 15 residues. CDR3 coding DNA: TGTGCCAGCAGCACCGGGACAGACTATAATTCACCCCTCCACTTT. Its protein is CASSTGTDYNSPLHF.

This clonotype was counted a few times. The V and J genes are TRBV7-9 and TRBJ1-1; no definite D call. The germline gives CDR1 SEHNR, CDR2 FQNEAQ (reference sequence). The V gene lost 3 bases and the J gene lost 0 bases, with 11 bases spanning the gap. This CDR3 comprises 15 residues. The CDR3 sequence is CASSFGDGMNTEAFF. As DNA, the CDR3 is TGTGCCAGCAGCTTCGGAGACGGTATGAACACTGAAGCTTTCTTT.

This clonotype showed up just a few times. This CDR3 is CASSLGISDSGANVLTF. The CDR3 nucleotides are TGTGCCAGCAGCTTAGGAATCAGTGACTCTGGGGCCAACGTCCTGACTTTC. The chain combines TRBV7-2 with TRBJ2-6; D remains unclear. In germline, CDR1 is SGHTA, CDR2 FQGNSA. Trimming shortened V by 1 base and J by 0 bases, and 10 bases separated the two germline ends. This CDR3 contains 17 residues.

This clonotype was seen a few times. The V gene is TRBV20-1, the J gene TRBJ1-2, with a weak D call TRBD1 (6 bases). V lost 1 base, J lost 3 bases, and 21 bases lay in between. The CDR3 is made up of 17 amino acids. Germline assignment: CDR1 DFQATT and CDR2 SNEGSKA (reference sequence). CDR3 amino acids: CSARATGGLSLHYGYTF. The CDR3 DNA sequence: TGCAGTGCTAGAGCGACAGGTGGCTTATCTCTCCACTATGGCTACACCTTC.

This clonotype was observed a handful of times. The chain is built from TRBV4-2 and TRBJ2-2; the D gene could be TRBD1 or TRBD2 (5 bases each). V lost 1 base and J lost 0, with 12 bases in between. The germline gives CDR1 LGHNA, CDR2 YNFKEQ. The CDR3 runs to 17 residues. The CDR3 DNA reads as TGTGCCAGCAGCCAAGTTTATGGGGGATCGAACACCGGGGAGCTGTTTTTT. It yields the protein CASSQVYGGSNTGELFF.

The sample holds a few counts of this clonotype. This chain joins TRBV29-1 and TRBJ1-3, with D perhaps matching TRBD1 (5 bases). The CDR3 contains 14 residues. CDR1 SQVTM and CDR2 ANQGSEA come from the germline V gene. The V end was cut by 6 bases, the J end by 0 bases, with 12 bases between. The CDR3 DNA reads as TGCAGCGTACAAAGTCAGGGCTCTGGAAACACCATATATTTT. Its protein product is CSVQSQGSGNTIYF.

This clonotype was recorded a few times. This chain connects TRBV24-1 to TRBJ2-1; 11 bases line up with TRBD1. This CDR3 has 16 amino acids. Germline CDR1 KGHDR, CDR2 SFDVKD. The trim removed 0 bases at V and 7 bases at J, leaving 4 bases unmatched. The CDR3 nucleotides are TGTGCCACCAGTGATTTGCTCGGGACAGGGGGTAATGAGCAGTTCTTC. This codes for CATSDLLGTGGNEQFF.

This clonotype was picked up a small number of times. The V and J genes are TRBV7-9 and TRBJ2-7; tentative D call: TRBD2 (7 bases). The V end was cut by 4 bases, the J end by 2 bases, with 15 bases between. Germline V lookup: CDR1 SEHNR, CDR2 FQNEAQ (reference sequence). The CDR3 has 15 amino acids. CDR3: CASSSPGGPAYEQYF. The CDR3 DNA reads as TGTGCCAGCAGCTCCCCCGGGGGGCCGGCCTACGAGCAGTACTTC.

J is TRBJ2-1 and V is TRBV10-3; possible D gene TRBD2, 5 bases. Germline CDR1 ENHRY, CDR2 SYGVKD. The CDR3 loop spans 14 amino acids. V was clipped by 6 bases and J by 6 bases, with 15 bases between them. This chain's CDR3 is CAIRDGEGSNEQFF. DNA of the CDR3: TGTGCCATCAGGGACGGTGAGGGTTCCAATGAGCAGTTCTTC.

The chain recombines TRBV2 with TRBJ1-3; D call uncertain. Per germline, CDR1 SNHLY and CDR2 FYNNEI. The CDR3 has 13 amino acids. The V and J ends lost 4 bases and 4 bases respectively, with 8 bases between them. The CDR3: CASSAGRGNTIYF. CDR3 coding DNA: TGTGCCAGCAGTGCCGGGAGGGGAAACACCATATATTTT.

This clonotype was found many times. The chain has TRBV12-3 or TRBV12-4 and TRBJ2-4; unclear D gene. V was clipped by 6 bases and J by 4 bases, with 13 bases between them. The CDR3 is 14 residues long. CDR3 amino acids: CASSSPASKNIQYF. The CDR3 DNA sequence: TGTGCCAGCAGCTCGCCCGCAAGTAAAAACATTCAGTACTTC.

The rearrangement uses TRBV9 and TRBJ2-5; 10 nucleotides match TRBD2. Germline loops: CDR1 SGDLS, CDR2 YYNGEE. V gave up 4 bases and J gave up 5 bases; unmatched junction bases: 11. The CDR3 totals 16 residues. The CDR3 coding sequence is TGTGCCAGCAGCCCACACCCTAGCGGGGGCGGGGAGACCCAGTACTTC. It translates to CASSPHPSGGGETQYF.

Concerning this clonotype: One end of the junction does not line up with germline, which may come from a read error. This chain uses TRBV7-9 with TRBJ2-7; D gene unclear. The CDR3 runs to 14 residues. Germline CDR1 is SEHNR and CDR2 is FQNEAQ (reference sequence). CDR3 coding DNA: TGTGCAAGCATGGGTGGGGAAGGGACCTACGAGCAGTACTTC. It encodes CASMGGEGTYEQYF.

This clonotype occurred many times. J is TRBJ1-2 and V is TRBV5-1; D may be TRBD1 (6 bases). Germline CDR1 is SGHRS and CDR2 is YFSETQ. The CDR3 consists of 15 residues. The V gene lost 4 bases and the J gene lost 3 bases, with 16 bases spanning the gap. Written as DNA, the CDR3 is TGCGCCAGCAGCCCCAGATCGGGGGGCTACTATGGCTACACCTTC. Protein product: CASSPRSGGYYGYTF.

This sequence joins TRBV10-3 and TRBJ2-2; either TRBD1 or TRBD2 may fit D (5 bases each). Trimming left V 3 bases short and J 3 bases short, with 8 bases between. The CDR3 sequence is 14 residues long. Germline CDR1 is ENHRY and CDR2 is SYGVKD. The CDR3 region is CAISERGHTGELFF. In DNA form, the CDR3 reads TGTGCCATCAGTGAACGGGGACACACCGGGGAGCTGTTTTTT.

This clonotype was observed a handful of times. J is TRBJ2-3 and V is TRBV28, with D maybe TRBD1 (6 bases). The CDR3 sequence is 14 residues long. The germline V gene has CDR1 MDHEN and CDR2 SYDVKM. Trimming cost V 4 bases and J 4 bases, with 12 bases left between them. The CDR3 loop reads CASSSAGAADTQYF. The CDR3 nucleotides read TGTGCCAGCAGTTCAGCAGGGGCGGCAGATACGCAGTATTTT. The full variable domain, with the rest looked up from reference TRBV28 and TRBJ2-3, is DVKVTQSSRYLVKRTGEKVFLECVQDMDHENMFWYRQDPGLGLRLIYFSYDVKMKEKGDIPEGYSVSREKKERFSLILESASTNQTSMYLCASSSAGAADTQYFGPGTRLTVL.

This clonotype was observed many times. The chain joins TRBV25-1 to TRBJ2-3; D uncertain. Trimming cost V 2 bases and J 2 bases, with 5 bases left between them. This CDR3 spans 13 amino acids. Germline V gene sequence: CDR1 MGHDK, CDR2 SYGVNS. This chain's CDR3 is CASSEPSTDTQYF. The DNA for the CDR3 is TGTGCCAGCAGTGAACCCTCCACAGATACGCAGTATTTT.

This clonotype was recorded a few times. The CDR3 loop is CASILRAGQSNTEAFF. CDR3 in DNA: TGTGCCAGCATTCTCCGGGCGGGACAGTCGAACACTGAAGCTTTCTTT. This chain links TRBV6-2 or TRBV6-3 with TRBJ1-1, with 7 bases identical to TRBD1. The germline V gene encodes CDR1 MNHEY and CDR2 SVGEGT. The J segment lost 1 base and the V segment lost 7 bases, leaving 12 bases of the junction unmatched. The CDR3 contains 16 residues.

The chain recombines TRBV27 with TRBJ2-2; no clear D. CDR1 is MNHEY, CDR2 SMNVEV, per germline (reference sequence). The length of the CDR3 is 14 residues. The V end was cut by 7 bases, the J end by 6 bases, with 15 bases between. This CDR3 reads CASTTGRQSGELFF. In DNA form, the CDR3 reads TGTGCCAGCACTACGGGTCGCCAGTCCGGGGAGCTGTTTTTT.

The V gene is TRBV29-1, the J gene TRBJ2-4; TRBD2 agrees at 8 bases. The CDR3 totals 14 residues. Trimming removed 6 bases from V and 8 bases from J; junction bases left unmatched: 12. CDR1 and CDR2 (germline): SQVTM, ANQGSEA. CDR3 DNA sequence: TGCAGCGTCAGCACAGCGGGAGATACGTACATTCAGTACTTC. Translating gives CSVSTAGDTYIQYF.

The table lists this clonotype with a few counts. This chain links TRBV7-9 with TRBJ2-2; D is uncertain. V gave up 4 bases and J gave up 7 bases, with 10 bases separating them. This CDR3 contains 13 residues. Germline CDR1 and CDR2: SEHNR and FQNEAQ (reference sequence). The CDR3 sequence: CASSSVRVGELFF. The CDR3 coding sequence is TGTGCCAGCAGCTCCGTCCGGGTCGGGGAGCTGTTTTTT.